Given below is one T cell receptor beta chain in context. Its target is not known. Rearranged V-D-J TRB sequences were amplified with a mixed TRB-A/B primer pool. From the multiplex PCR reads, TCRdb called clonotypes with MiXCR, one entry per CDR3 protein. The table has fewer than 13,000 distinct CDR3 sequences, over 30% seen once. The data belong to a study of T cell repertoires in aging, cancer and after chemotherapy. TCR beta rearrangements were amplified from peripheral blood genomic DNA. Trimming removed 2 bases from V and 9 bases from J, with 23 bases in between. The length of the CDR3 is 17 residues. The germline CDR1 and CDR2 sequences are MNHEY and SVGAGI. Broader study findings: Loss of evenness, beyond lost richness, contributed to age-related TCR diversity decline in cancer patients. These repertoire data do not allow conclusions about immunological memory after chemotherapy. Compared with age-matched healthy donors, untreated hematological or solid cancer patients showed higher blood TCR clonality.

This rearrangement joins TRBV6-5 to TRBJ1-5; tentative D call: TRBD1 (6 bases). The sequence derives from a human donor in good health. Material: blood. CDR3 region: CASSYPTLQGLEGPQHF. The DNA of the CDR3 is TGTGCCAGCAGTTACCCAACCCTACAGGGCCTGGAAGGGCCCCAGCATTTT.